The clone carrying this T cell receptor (beta chain) turned up a few times. Antigen specificity is unknown. The record originates from a study of naive and memory T cell subsets. This CDR3 comprises 19 residues. After removal of 2 bases from V and 4 bases from J, the junction contained 14 bases not matched to a gene. Germline CDR1 and CDR2: SGHRS and YFSETQ. An equimolar mix of two oligonucleotides served as the beta constant-region primer for TRBC1 and TRBC2. One entry per CDR3 protein, called by TCRdb with MiXCR from the UMI-ligation and nested PCR reads. The sample has 120,000 to 150,000 distinct CDR3 sequences, over 15% seen once; the top ten hold roughly 0.14%. The study's findings and limits: TCR counts from RNA may reflect activation-linked expression changes.

The chain employs TRBV5-1 and TRBJ2-7, with TRBD2 matching over 14 bases. This receptor was taken from a human donor in good health. Sequencing was carried out using naive CD4+ T cells from blood. CDR3 region: CASSLKKTSGRAFPYEQYF. The DNA of the CDR3 is TGCGCCAGCAGCTTAAAAAAGACTAGCGGGAGGGCCTTTCCTTACGAGCAGTACTTC.